Sequencing of this TCR beta chain was carried out in a study of OX40 agonist ivuxolimab in advanced cancers. This clone was seen a handful of times. Sequencing used immunoSEQ multiplex PCR; TCRdb keeps in-frame clones, though not all of them. In the table there are around 64,000 clones, about four fifths of which are singletons. Germline V gene sequence: CDR1 SNHLY, CDR2 FYNNEI. Trimming removed 7 bases at V and 0 bases at J, with 7 bases between. The length of the CDR3 is 13 residues. Here the sequenced sample was CD4+ or CD8+ T cells sorted from blood, taken in a trial of the OX40 agonist ivuxolimab. The TCR sequence derives from an adult with an advanced solid tumor such as melanoma, head and neck, liver or kidney cancer. The chain has TRBV2 and TRBJ1-3; D not resolved. CDR3: CASIETSGNTIYF. CDR3 bases: TGTGCCAGCATAGAGACCTCTGGAAACACCATATATTTT.